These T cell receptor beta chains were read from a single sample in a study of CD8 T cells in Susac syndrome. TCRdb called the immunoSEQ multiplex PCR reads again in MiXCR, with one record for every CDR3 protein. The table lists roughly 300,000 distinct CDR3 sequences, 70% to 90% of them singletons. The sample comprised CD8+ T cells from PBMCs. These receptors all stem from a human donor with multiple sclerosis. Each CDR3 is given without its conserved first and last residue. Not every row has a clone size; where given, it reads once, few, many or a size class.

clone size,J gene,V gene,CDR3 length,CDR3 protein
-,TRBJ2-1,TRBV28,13,ASKGRGGRRIEQF
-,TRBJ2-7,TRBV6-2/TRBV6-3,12,ASSYNGASYEQY
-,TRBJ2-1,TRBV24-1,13,ATSDWREGYNEQF
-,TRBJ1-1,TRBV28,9,ASWMNTEAF
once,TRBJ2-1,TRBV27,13,ASSFSGRALVEQF
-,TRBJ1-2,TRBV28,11,ASSLPGVYGYT
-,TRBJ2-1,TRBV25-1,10,ASSAHDNEQF
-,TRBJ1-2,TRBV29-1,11,SAPGPSIQGYT
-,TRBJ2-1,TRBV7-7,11,ASSPGTAFEQF
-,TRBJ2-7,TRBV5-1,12,ASSLRGGTDEQY
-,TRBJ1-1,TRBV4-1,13,ASSQQYRANTEAF
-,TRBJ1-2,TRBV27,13,ASSLGAGTAYGYT
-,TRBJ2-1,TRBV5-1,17,ASSLEGLAVRSSYNEQF
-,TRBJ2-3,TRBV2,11,ASSEAPTDTQY
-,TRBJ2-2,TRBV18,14,ASSPPVTANTGELF
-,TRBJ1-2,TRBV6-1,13,ASTPSVLFAQGYT
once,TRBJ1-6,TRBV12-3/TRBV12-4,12,ASSLEPFGSPLH
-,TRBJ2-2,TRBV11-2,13,ASSLEAFLAGELF
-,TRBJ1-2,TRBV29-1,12,SVGMGQRNYGYT
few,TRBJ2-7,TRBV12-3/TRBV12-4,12,ASSLGTSIYEQY
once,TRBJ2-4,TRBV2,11,ASYPKGISVQY
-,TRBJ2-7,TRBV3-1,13,ASSQEPGQLYEQY
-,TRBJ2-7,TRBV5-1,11,ASSLGDRREQY
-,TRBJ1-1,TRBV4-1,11,ASSQDGATEAF
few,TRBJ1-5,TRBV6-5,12,ASMSGAGNQPQH
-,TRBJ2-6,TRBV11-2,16,ASSLEPTVTSGANVLT
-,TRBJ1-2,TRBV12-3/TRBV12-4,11,ASSFPVNYGYT
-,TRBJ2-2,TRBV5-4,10,ASGEDTGELF
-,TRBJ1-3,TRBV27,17,ASSLSFRRKGKGRNTIY
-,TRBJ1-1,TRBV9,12,ASSVGLGPTEAF